This TCR beta chain was recorded in a study of blood T cells in healthy people across ages. Study context: Template-switching capture recovered about one barcoded beta molecule per two T cells.

A second PCR, run for roughly 7 to 11 cycles, used a sample-barcoded 5' primer plus a J-beta primer mix. One entry per CDR3 protein, called by TCRdb with MiXCR from the 5' RACE reads. The profile shows approximately 800,000 distinct CDR3 sequences, 25% of them singletons. The study's findings and limits: For the donors, CMV status was unknown and possibly confounded expanded clonotype changes.

Trimming pared 0 bases from V and 4 bases from J, leaving 18 bases between. CDR1 is DFQATT, CDR2 SNEGSKA, per germline (reference sequence). The CDR3 loop spans 16 amino acids. This clonotype has only a few counts. Its target is unknown. The same data also contributed to another study, on T cells of mothers and their children.

The source is a boy younger than 18 in good health. The gene calls are TRBV20-1 and TRBJ1-1; a possible D gene is TRBD1 (6 bases). The sample taken for sequencing was blood. CDR3 sequence reads: CSARDLMSGGGTEAFF. CDR3 bases: TGCAGTGCTAGAGATCTGATGTCGGGGGGCGGCACTGAAGCTTTCTTT.